The entry below gives a single T cell receptor (beta chain) sequence along with its context. The data derive from a study of siplizumab effects on memory and regulatory T cells. CDR1 SGHVS and CDR2 FQNEAQ come from the germline V gene. The CDR3 loop spans 12 amino acids. Trimming took 5 bases from V and 4 from J; bases not matched to a gene: 2. Method: immunoSEQ multiplex PCR; TCRdb's copy keeps in-frame clones and lacks some. The top ten hold 0.025% to 0.035% of the sample, which has 94,000 or so clones, more than 95% seen once. The source is a human donor in good health. The chain couples TRBV7-8 to TRBJ2-7; 7 nucleotides match TRBD1. The sample was naive CD4+ T cells sorted from blood. CDR3 amino acids: CASSRGQYEQYF. CDR3 DNA: TGTGCCAGCAGCCGGGGACAGTACGAGCAGTACTTC.